The source of this T cell receptor (beta chain) is a study of cytomegalovirus exposure and HLA in healthy donors. The study's findings and limits: Investigators reported fewer than 200 TCR beta chains as tied to cytomegalovirus.

Points on this clone: Its specificity is not known.

This CDR3 comprises 19 residues. CDR1 and CDR2 from the germline V gene are SGHDN and FVKESK. The ends were cut back, 4 bases at V and 5 bases at J, with 26 bases in the middle. PCR primers comprised 60 Vbeta and 13 Jbeta primers. Sequenced by immunoSEQ multiplex PCR; TCRdb stores in-frame clones only, minus some. The profile covers about 110,000 clones, with around 72% appearing a single time and around 6% taken by the ten largest. V gene TRBV14 combines with J gene TRBJ2-2; TRBD2 might be the D (7 bases). Sample: PBMCs. The TCR sequence derives from a male donor in good health and CMV-seronegative. The CDR3 DNA is TGTGCCAGCAGCCCTTTCCGGGGGGCCGGCGGGAGAGGTACCGGGGAGCTGTTTTTT. Residues: CASSPFRGAGGRGTGELFF.